This T cell receptor (beta chain) was recovered during a study of CD8 T cells in ankylosing spondylitis. Germline V gene data show CDR1 as MNHEY and CDR2 as SMNVEV (reference sequence). The germline V and J ends were trimmed by 6 bases and 6 bases, with 11 bases remaining between them. This CDR3 contains 12 residues. Using its own MiXCR run on the 5' RACE reads, TCRdb lists one record per CDR3 protein. Of 240,000 or so distinct CDR3 sequences detected, about 11% appear once; the ten largest clones hold 6.8%. This clonotype has at least ten counts. What was sequenced was blood, either unsorted or a sorted T cell fraction (not recorded which). The rearrangement links TRBV27 to TRBJ1-2; D is unclear. This sequence originates from a male donor with ankylosing spondylitis or in good health (not recorded which). The DNA of the CDR3 is TGTGCCAGCAGCCTCAATGGGGATGGCTACACCTTC. It codes for CASSLNGDGYTF.